This T cell receptor beta chain was observed in a study of T-cell reconstitution after alpha-beta-depleted transplantation in children. A library of TCRbeta sequences, prepared with unique molecular identifiers, was generated. Each CDR3 protein is one row after TCRdb ran MiXCR on the PCR reads. The sample has 150,000 to 200,000 distinct CDR3 sequences, roughly 7.5% seen once; the top ten hold 3% to 3.5%. V gave up 7 bases and J gave up 4 bases; unmatched junction bases: 1. The CDR3 totals 13 residues. This clonotype has at least ten counts. The source was PBMCs from the stem cell graft donor, collected from the stem cell graft. This rearrangement joins TRBV12-3 or TRBV12-4 to TRBJ2-5; 12 bases map to TRBD2. The clonotype was recovered from a human donor who donated a stem cell graft to a child with Wiskott-Aldrich syndrome. CDR3 sequence (DNA): TGTGCCAGCACGGGACTAGCGGGAGAGACCCAGTACTTC. Protein sequence: CASTGLAGETQYF.